This T cell receptor beta chain originates from a study of blood T cell repertoires in COVID-19. Study information: Sites across the United States, Italy and Spain contributed samples from acute and convalescent COVID-19. Nucleic acid was either cDNA or gDNA, and it came from T cells, B-cell-depleted T cells, or PBMCs.

Original processing notes: Estimated nucleated cell counts came from reference gene primer amplification. TCRdb's copy holds only in-frame clones and misses some; the assay was immunoSEQ multiplex PCR. That table furnishes V, J and clone size, whereas the DNA furnished D and trimming. Among over 200,000 clones listed, approximately 88% were seen once. Trimming stripped 0 bases from V and 3 bases from J, with 8 bases between. Germline V gene data show CDR1 as LNHNV and CDR2 as YYDKDF (reference sequence). The CDR3 length is 14 residues. The TCR originated in a man aged 60 to 69 who had recovered from COVID-19. Material: peripheral blood. V gene TRBV15 combines with J gene TRBJ2-5; perhaps TRBD1 as D (6 bases). The CDR3 protein is CATSREAGEETQYF. CDR3 in DNA: TGTGCCACCAGCAGAGAGGCAGGGGAAGAGACCCAGTACTTC.